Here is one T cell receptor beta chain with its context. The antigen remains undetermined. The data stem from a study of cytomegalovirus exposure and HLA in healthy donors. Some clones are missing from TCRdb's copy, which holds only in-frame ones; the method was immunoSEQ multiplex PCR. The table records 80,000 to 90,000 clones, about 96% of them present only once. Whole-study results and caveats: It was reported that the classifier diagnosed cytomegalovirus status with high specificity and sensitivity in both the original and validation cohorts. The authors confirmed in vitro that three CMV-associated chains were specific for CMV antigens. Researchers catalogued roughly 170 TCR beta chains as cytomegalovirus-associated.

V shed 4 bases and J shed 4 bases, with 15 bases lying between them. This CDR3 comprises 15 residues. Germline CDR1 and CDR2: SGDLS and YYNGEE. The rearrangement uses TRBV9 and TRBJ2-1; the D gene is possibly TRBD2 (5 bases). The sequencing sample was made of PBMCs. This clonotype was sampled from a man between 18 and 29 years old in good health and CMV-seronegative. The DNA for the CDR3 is TGTGCCAGCAGCCTAGCCCTGGGCGCGTACAATGAGCAGTTCTTC. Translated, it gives CASSLALGAYNEQFF.